This passage covers 3 T cell receptor beta chains from one sample sequenced in a study of blood T cell repertoires in COVID-19. Assay: immunoSEQ multiplex PCR; the TCRdb copy retains only in-frame clones and omits some. The table has some 150,000 clones, 75% to 85% seen once. The sample taken for sequencing was peripheral blood. The receptors here all came from a human donor with acute or convalescent COVID-19. The donor label of this sample is uncertain.

The rearrangement uses TRBV6-5 and TRBJ1-1; 9 bases match TRBD1. The V gene's germline CDR1 is MNHEY and CDR2 SVGAGI. The CDR3 extends over 11 amino acids. The trim removed 6 bases at V and 8 bases at J, leaving 1 base unmatched. CDR3 residues: CASRGQGEAFF. In nucleotides, the CDR3 is TGTGCCAGCAGGGGACAGGGAGAAGCTTTCTTT.

To note about this clone: The junction shows a germline mismatch at one end, possibly a read error. This sequence joins TRBV11-2 and TRBJ1-3; perhaps TRBD1 as D (5 bases). The CDR3 length is 12 residues. Germline assignment: CDR1 SGHAT and CDR2 FQNNGV. For the CDR3, the DNA is TGTGCCAGCAGCTTAGCAGGCAGGGTGGCGCATTTT. Amino acids: CASSLAGRVAHF.

CDR3 region: CASSEGGSGNTIYF. Written as DNA, the CDR3 is TGTGCCAGCAGTGAGGGAGGCTCTGGAAACACCATATATTTT. V and J are TRBV6-1 and TRBJ1-3; unclear D gene. V was clipped by 3 bases and J by 0 bases, with 6 bases between them. The CDR3 is made up of 14 amino acids. Germline V gene data show CDR1 as MNHNS and CDR2 as SASEGT.